The rows below give T cell receptor beta chains drawn from one sample of a study of breast tumors, draining lymph nodes, adjacent tissues. TCRdb passed the multiplex PCR reads through MiXCR, listing each CDR3 protein once. The sample includes roughly 120,000 distinct CDR3 sequences, just under 20% of them seen just once. What was sequenced was axillary lymph node tissue. These receptors were taken from a female donor with breast cancer. Some clones in this sample may be carry-over from other donors' samples. Both conserved end residues are part of each CDR3. The D gene is left open where the match is weak. Clone size is stated in some rows and not others, as once, few, many or a class when expanded.

clone size	D gene	V gene	J gene	CDR3 length	CDR3 DNA	CDR3 protein
.	.	TRBV20-1	TRBJ2-5	11	TGCAGTGCTAAGGTAGTACGGACCCAGTACTTC	CSAKVVRTQYF
many	.	TRBV12-3/TRBV12-4	TRBJ2-5	15	TGTGCCAGCAGTACCGTTGAGGGGACCCAAGAGACCCAGTACTTC	CASSTVEGTQETQYF
.	.	TRBV6-2/TRBV6-3	TRBJ1-1	14	TGTGCCAGCAGTTACTCTAGGTATGCCACTGAAGCTTTCTTT	CASSYSRYATEAFF
many	.	TRBV7-3	TRBJ2-7	13	TGTGCCAGCAGCCCCACCAGGGACTACGAGCAGTACTTC	CASSPTRDYEQYF
many	.	TRBV19	TRBJ2-2	15	TGTGCCAGTAGTCCAAGGACAGCGAACACCGGGGAGCTGTTTTTT	CASSPRTANTGELFF
many	TRBD2	TRBV20-1	TRBJ2-5	15	TGCAGTGCTAGGGGGACTAGCGGAAACCAAGAGACCCAGTACTTC	CSARGTSGNQETQYF
many	TRBD1	TRBV6-2/TRBV6-3	TRBJ1-2	14	TGTGCCAGCAGTGCCACCGGGACAGAATATCGCTACACCTTC	CASSATGTEYRYTF
many	.	TRBV24-1	TRBJ2-1	16	TGTGCCACCAGTGATTTCGGGCGAGACTCCTACAATGAGCAGTTCTTC	CATSDFGRDSYNEQFF
.	.	TRBV27	TRBJ2-3	14	TGTGCCAGCAGTTTAGAGCGGAGTACAGATACGCAGTATTTT	CASSLERSTDTQYF
many	TRBD1	TRBV6-6	TRBJ1-2	17	TGTGCCAGCAGTTACGGACGGGGGGGACAGGGTGGCTATGGCTACACCTTC	CASSYGRGGQGGYGYTF
many	TRBD2	TRBV9	TRBJ2-7	15	TGTGCCAGCAGCGTAGCGGCGGGACTACACTACGAGCAGTACTTC	CASSVAAGLHYEQYF
many	TRBD2	TRBV9	TRBJ2-7	15	TGTGCCAGCAGCGTAGCAGCTAGCGGGAACTACGAGCAGTACTTC	CASSVAASGNYEQYF
many	.	TRBV3-1	TRBJ2-3	14	TGTGCCAGCAGCCAAGAAAAGTCTTCCGATACGCAGTATTTT	CASSQEKSSDTQYF
many	TRBD1	TRBV12-3/TRBV12-4	TRBJ1-6	15	TGTGCCAGCAGTTTATCCGGGACAGTTAATTCACCCCTCCACTTT	CASSLSGTVNSPLHF
.	.	TRBV5-5	TRBJ1-2	15	TGTGCCAGCAGCTTGGTCGTGACGGATAACTATGGCTACACCTTC	CASSLVVTDNYGYTF
many	TRBD2	TRBV5-1	TRBJ2-7	15	TGCGCCAGCAGCCAGATAGCGGGAGTCTCCGCCGAGCAGTACTTC	CASSQIAGVSAEQYF
many	.	TRBV6-5	TRBJ1-2	13	TGTGCCAGCAGTTACTCGAATACAGGGGGCTACACCTTC	CASSYSNTGGYTF
many	TRBD2	TRBV7-3	TRBJ2-5	15	TGTGCCAGCAGCTTCGGACTAGCGGACCAAGAGACCCAGTACTTC	CASSFGLADQETQYF
many	TRBD2	TRBV10-1	TRBJ2-1	16	TGCGCCAGCAGTGAGTCCGAGGGACCAGCGGGAAATGAGCAGTTCTTC	CASSESEGPAGNEQFF
many	.	TRBV6-1	TRBJ1-6	18	TGTGCCAGCAGTAGAGTAGGAGAGTGGGGAACTAGGGATTCACCCCTCCACTTT	CASSRVGEWGTRDSPLHF
many	TRBD1	TRBV10-3	TRBJ1-2	14	TGTGCCATCAGTGATCAGGGGGCGTTCTATGGCTACACCTTC	CAISDQGAFYGYTF
many	TRBD1	TRBV10-3	TRBJ1-6	13	TGTGCCACCGCAGGACAGGGAGAAATGGCCCTCCACTTT	CATAGQGEMALHF
many	.	TRBV6-5	TRBJ2-1	12	TGTGCCAGCAGCGGACGGTACAATGAGCAGTTCTTC	CASSGRYNEQFF
many	TRBD1	TRBV7-3	TRBJ1-3	17	TGTGCCAGCAGCTTAATGGGCCCGGGACAGGGTGGAAACACCATATATTTT	CASSLMGPGQGGNTIYF
many	.	TRBV19	TRBJ2-2	16	TGTGCCAGTAGGCCGCTTACGACAGTACTCACCGGGGAGCTGTTTTTT	CASRPLTTVLTGELFF
many	.	TRBV9	TRBJ2-7	12	TGTGCCAGCAGCGTCGACTTGGGAGAGCAGTACTTC	CASSVDLGEQYF
few	.	TRBV6-1	TRBJ2-1	13	TGTGCCAGCCTCCTACAGGTATACAATGAGCAGTTCTTC	CASLLQVYNEQFF
many	.	TRBV6-6	TRBJ2-5	13	TGTGCCAGCATGGATAGGACAGAAGAGACCCAGTACTTC	CASMDRTEETQYF
many	TRBD2	TRBV14	TRBJ2-1	16	TGTGCCAGCAGCCAGGATGCGGGAGGCTCCTACAATGAGCAGTTCTTC	CASSQDAGGSYNEQFF
.	.	TRBV7-2	TRBJ2-7	15	TGTGCCAGCAGCTTAGTTGGTTTGCGGACCAACGAGCAGTACTTC	CASSLVGLRTNEQYF
.	.	TRBV20-1	TRBJ1-2	14	TGCAGTGCGGCGGCACAGAGTCAACCCTATGGCTACACCTTC	CSAAAQSQPYGYTF
many	.	TRBV20-1	TRBJ2-7	18	TGCAGTGCTAGGTCGTTCAAGACTGGCAACCCTTCGATACACGAGCAGTACTTC	CSARSFKTGNPSIHEQYF
many	.	TRBV19	TRBJ2-2	15	TGTGCCAGTAGTATAGATAGGGGCCATAGCGGGGAGCTGTTTTTT	CASSIDRGHSGELFF
many	TRBD2	TRBV5-4	TRBJ2-7	15	TGTGCCAGCAGCCCCGGGACTAGCGGGGGCTACGAGCAGTACTTC	CASSPGTSGGYEQYF
many	.	TRBV27	TRBJ2-7	15	TGTGCCAGCAGTCGGGACAGGACTAGGGGTTACGAGCAGTACTTC	CASSRDRTRGYEQYF
many	.	TRBV7-2	TRBJ2-5	14	TGTGCCAGCAGCTTAGCCGGGGGCCAAGAGACCCAGTACTTC	CASSLAGGQETQYF
many	TRBD2	TRBV7-2	TRBJ2-1	16	TGTGCCAGCAGCTTAGCCCCGGGACTAGCGGGAGTTGAGCAGTTCTTC	CASSLAPGLAGVEQFF
many	.	TRBV20-1	TRBJ1-2	15	TGCAGTGCTAGTGATTTTGGGGGCCCTAACTATGGCTACACCTTC	CSASDFGGPNYGYTF
many	.	TRBV6-1	TRBJ2-7	15	TGTGCCAGCAGTGAATGGGACCTCCAGCACTACGAGCAGTACTTC	CASSEWDLQHYEQYF
.	.	TRBV6-1	TRBJ1-5	14	TGTGCCGGCAGTGATTTAAGGGGTGCTCAGCCCCAGCATTTT	CAGSDLRGAQPQHF
.	TRBD1	TRBV30	TRBJ1-5	18	TGTGCCTGGAGTGCCCCGGGACAGTTCGTATATAGCAATCAGCCCCGGCATTTT	CAWSAPGQFVYSNQPRHF
many	TRBD2	TRBV29-1	TRBJ2-5	14	TGCAGCGTTGAGGGCGGGAGGGGAAAAGAGACCCAGTACTTC	CSVEGGRGKETQYF